These T cell receptor beta chains were read from a single sample in a study of PD-1 blockade in classical Hodgkin lymphoma. Produced via immunoSEQ multiplex PCR; TCRdb's table is partial and in-frame only. The table shows about 36,000 clones, with more than 65% occurring only once. This specimen was peripheral blood mononuclear cells (PBMCs), taken before the second cycle of nivolumab. Receptors originate from a human donor with classical Hodgkin lymphoma. CDR3s include the opening cysteine and the closing phenylalanine or tryptophan. D genes are given only for firm matches.

D | J | V | CDR3 | DNA
TRBD2 | TRBJ2-3 | TRBV9 | CASSPTSGMSTDTQYF | TGTGCCAGCAGCCCTACTAGCGGGATGAGCACAGATACGCAGTATTTT
TRBD2 | TRBJ2-1 | TRBV7-9 | CASSLRASLAGGRYEQFF | TGTGCCAGCAGCCTTAGGGCATCCCTAGCGGGGGGGCGATATGAGCAGTTCTTC
. | TRBJ1-2 | TRBV28 | CASSLLANYGYTF | TGTGCCAGCAGCCTTCTAGCTAACTATGGCTACACCTTC
. | TRBJ2-2 | TRBV11-1 | CASSPFATGELFF | TGTGCCAGCAGCCCGTTTGCCACCGGGGAGCTGTTTTTT
. | TRBJ2-2 | TRBV4-3 | CASSQDFPSTGELFF | TGCGCCAGCAGCCAAGATTTCCCCAGTACCGGGGAGCTGTTTTTT
TRBD2 | TRBJ2-1 | TRBV7-7 | CASSLSGGASDEQFF | TGTGCCAGCAGTCTGAGCGGGGGGGCCTCAGATGAGCAGTTCTTC
. | TRBJ2-7 | TRBV5-6 | CASSSSLGGLPYEQYF | TGTGCCAGCAGCTCGAGTTTAGGGGGGCTCCCCTACGAGCAGTACTTC
. | TRBJ1-4 | TRBV9 | CASSTNPAGTNEKLFF | TGTGCCAGCAGCACCAACCCAGCCGGGACTAATGAAAAACTGTTTTTT
. | TRBJ2-5 | TRBV27 | CASGDFARTQYF | TGTGCCAGCGGGGACTTCGCGCGGACCCAGTACTTC
TRBD1 | TRBJ2-3 | TRBV19 | CASSRGQGSFDTQYF | TGTGCCAGTAGTCGCGGACAGGGGAGTTTCGATACGCAGTATTTT
. | TRBJ1-2 | TRBV7-2 | CASSFEEIYGYTF | TGTGCCAGCAGCTTTGAAGAGATCTATGGCTACACCTTC
. | TRBJ1-2 | TRBV7-9 | CASSLDMYGYTF | TGTGCCAGCAGCTTAGATATGTATGGCTACACCTTC
. | TRBJ2-5 | TRBV19 | CASSGGKETQYF | TGTGCCAGTAGCGGGGGAAAAGAGACCCAGTACTTC
. | TRBJ1-3 | TRBV2 | CASTWSSSGNTIYF | TGTGCCAGCACGTGGAGTAGCTCTGGAAACACCATATATTTT
. | TRBJ2-2 | TRBV6-1 | CASSGYRANTGELFF | TGTGCCAGCAGTGGCTACAGGGCGAACACCGGGGAGCTGTTTTTT
. | TRBJ2-7 | TRBV7-9 | CASSLGQLFSYEQYF | TGTGCCAGCAGCTTAGGACAGTTGTTCTCCTACGAGCAGTACTTC
TRBD1 | TRBJ1-2 | TRBV29-1 | CSVGQGAYGYTF | TGCAGCGTCGGACAGGGGGCCTATGGCTACACCTTC